A single sample is the source of the 12 T cell receptor beta chains below, sequenced in a study of cytomegalovirus exposure and HLA in healthy donors listed by TCRdb under 2017. The protocol used for the library was the immunoSEQ multiplex PCR assay. For the multiplex PCR, a mixture combining 60 forward primers for TCR Vbeta segments and 13 reverse primers for TCR Jbeta segments was used. The clones in this table, taken by TCRdb from immuneACCESS, are in-frame only. Not every clone is retained; where verified, under half of the shortfall comes from an unresolved V gene, and the cause of the rest is unknown. The sample records under 200,000 clones, around 85% of which are singletons. Jointly, the top ten make up 0.85% to 1% of the sample. Sequenced input: PBMCs. The origin of the receptors is a woman in her twenties or thirties in good health and CMV-seronegative.

This chain joins TRBV27 and TRBJ1-1, with 8 bases fitting TRBD1. There are 14 residues in the CDR3. After removal of 5 bases from V and 0 bases from J, the junction contained 2 bases not matched to a gene. Germline CDR1 MNHEY, CDR2 SMNVEV (reference sequence). As DNA, the CDR3 is TGTGCCAGCAGTGGACAGGGTCTGAACACTGAAGCTTTCTTT. The encoded protein is CASSGQGLNTEAFF.

The sample holds one count of this clone. The chain links TRBV19 to TRBJ2-3; 11 nucleotides agree with TRBD2. The V gene end was trimmed by 4 bases and the J gene end by 11 bases; junction bases not matched to a gene: 11. CDR3 length: 15 amino acids. Germline V gene sequence: CDR1 LNHDA, CDR2 SQIVND (reference sequence). The chain's CDR3 is CASSKGLAAQLGQYF. The CDR3 nucleotides read TGTGCCAGTAGTAAGGGACTAGCGGCTCAACTCGGGCAGTATTTT.

The J gene is TRBJ2-7, the V gene TRBV5-1; 10 bases are a match to TRBD2. This CDR3 comprises 16 residues. V trimming: 4 bases; J trimming: 4 bases; junction bases outside the gene matches: 11. Germline CDR1 reads SGHRS; CDR2 reads YFSETQ. This CDR3 is CASSLPRTSGIYEQYF. The CDR3 coding sequence is TGCGCCAGCAGCCTCCCTCGGACTAGCGGCATTTACGAGCAGTACTTC.

The chain is built from TRBV7-7 and TRBJ2-1; 14 bases fit TRBD2. Germline CDR1 and CDR2: SSHAT and FNYEAQ (reference sequence). This CDR3 has 14 residues. Trimming removed 5 bases from V and 9 bases from J; junction bases left unmatched: 3. The CDR3 bases are TGTGCCAGCAGCAAAGGGACTAGCGGGAGTGAGCAGTTCTTC. This sequence encodes CASSKGTSGSEQFF. Drawing the rest from reference TRBV7-7 and TRBJ2-1, the complete variable domain is GAGVSQSPRYKVTKRGQDVTLRCDPISSHATLYWYQQALGQGPEFLTYFNYEAQPDKSGLPSDRFSAERPEGSISTLTIQRTEQRDSAMYRCASSKGTSGSEQFFGPGTRLTVL.

The sample holds one count of this clone. The V call is TRBV5-1, the J call TRBJ1-5; tentatively, D is TRBD1 (6 bases). The CDR3 loop spans 14 amino acids. Germline V lookup: CDR1 SGHRS, CDR2 YFSETQ. The V end lost 1 base, the J end lost 6 bases, and 11 bases lay between the germline ends. The CDR3 loop reads CASSLTGGRQPQHF. The CDR3 nucleotides are TGCGCCAGCAGCTTGACGGGGGGCCGTCAGCCCCAGCATTTT.

The chain is built from TRBV18 and TRBJ2-7, with 8 bases matching TRBD2. The CDR3 totals 14 residues. The germline V gene has CDR1 KGHSH and CDR2 LQKENI. The V gene end was trimmed by 3 bases and the J gene end by 7 bases; junction bases not matched to a gene: 8. The CDR3 region is CASSPGGAQGEQYF. DNA for the CDR3: TGTGCCAGCTCACCCGGGGGGGCGCAGGGTGAGCAGTACTTC.

V gene TRBV5-6 combines with J gene TRBJ1-2; D call uncertain. Trimming removed 1 base from V and 2 bases from J, with 6 bases in between. The CDR3 has 13 residues. Germline CDR1 is SGHDT and CDR2 is YYEEEE. This CDR3 is CASSLLGNYGYTF. CDR3 in DNA: TGTGCCAGCAGCTTGCTCGGGAACTATGGCTACACCTTC.

V is TRBV15 and J is TRBJ1-6, with TRBD1 matching over 7 bases. The germline V gene encodes CDR1 LNHNV and CDR2 YYDKDF (reference sequence). V gave up 2 bases and J gave up 7 bases; unmatched junction bases: 2. There are 14 residues in the CDR3. The CDR3 DNA reads as TGTGCCACCAGCAGACCGGGACAGAATTCACCCCTCCACTTT. Amino acids: CATSRPGQNSPLHF. Complete variable domain (other parts from reference TRBV15 and TRBJ1-6): DAMVIQNPRYQVTQFGKPVTLSCSQTLNHNVMYWYQQKSSQAPKLLFHYYDKDFNNEADTPDNFQSRRPNTSFCFLDIRSPGLGDTAMYLCATSRPGQNSPLHFGNGTRLTVT.

V is TRBV5-1 and J is TRBJ1-2, with 9 bases matching TRBD1. This CDR3 spans 12 amino acids. Trimming cost V 4 bases and J 6 bases; bases outside gene matches: 1. Looked up from germline, CDR1 is SGHRS and CDR2 is YFSETQ. The CDR3 region has the DNA TGCGCCAGCAGCGGACAGGGGAATGGCTACACCTTC. It yields the protein CASSGQGNGYTF.

This chain links TRBV5-1 with TRBJ1-2; TRBD1 aligns across 7 bases. The CDR3 has 12 residues. V dropped 4 bases and J dropped 6; count of bases not matched to a gene: 3. Germline values: CDR1 SGHRS, CDR2 YFSETQ. CDR3 in DNA: TGCGCCAGCAGCCGCCAGGGGGATGGCTACACCTTC. This translates into CASSRQGDGYTF.

The rearrangement links TRBV11-2 to TRBJ1-2; D unresolved. The CDR3 is 12 residues long. CDR1 is SGHAT and CDR2 is FQNNGV in the germline V gene. With 1 base removed from V and 4 bases from J, the gap between germline ends came to 4 bases. CDR3 nucleotides: TGTGCCAGCAGCTTAGGAGCCTATGGCTACACCTTC. This translates into CASSLGAYGYTF.

The genes are TRBV23-1 and TRBJ2-7; TRBD1 aligns across 7 bases. TRBV23-1 is known as an ORF, though its function is uncertain. The CDR3 covers 14 residues. After removal of 4 bases from V and 1 base from J, the junction contained 4 bases not matched to a gene. The CDR3, as DNA: TGCGCCAGCAGTCGCCGGGACAGATCCTACGAGCAGTACTTC. Protein: CASSRRDRSYEQYF.